This TCR beta chain was identified in a study of cytomegalovirus exposure and HLA in healthy donors. This clone has just one count. The study ran its PCR with 60 Vbeta and 13 Jbeta primers. TCRdb's copy holds only in-frame clones and misses some; the assay was immunoSEQ multiplex PCR. The sample records 90,000 to 130,000 clones, about four fifths being singletons. The V end lost 4 bases, the J end lost 2 bases, and 9 bases lay between the germline ends. From germline, CDR1 is SEHNR and CDR2 FQNEAQ (reference sequence). This CDR3 comprises 15 residues. The material sequenced was PBMCs. The sequence was collected from a man in his thirties or forties in good health and CMV-seropositive. The rearrangement links TRBV7-9 to TRBJ1-6; D is perhaps TRBD1 (6 bases). The CDR3 region has the DNA TGTGCCAGCAGCTCAGGGGTCCCCTATAATTCACCCCTCCACTTT. It specifies CASSSGVPYNSPLHF.